These 10 T cell receptor beta chains were sequenced from one sample in a study of response to subunit inactivated influenza vaccine. TCRdb itself ran the RT-PCR reads through MiXCR, one entry per CDR3 protein. The profile covers around 580,000 distinct CDR3 sequences, with around 13% appearing a single time and over 8.5% taken by the ten largest. Sequencing used PBMCs from blood, obtained roughly 13 days after vaccination. The receptors shown here come from a man aged 45-65 years who received an inactivated influenza vaccine.

This clonotype was seen only a few times. The rearrangement links TRBV20-1 to TRBJ2-1; 11 bases map to TRBD1. The CDR3 has 16 amino acids. CDR1 and CDR2 (germline): DFQATT, SNEGSKA (reference sequence). Germline trimming cut 6 bases from V and 10 bases from J; bases unmatched to any gene: 17. The CDR3 spells CSARDRGKRWDQEQFF. CDR3 in DNA: TGCAGTGCCCGGGACAGGGGGAAGAGGTGGGACCAGGAGCAGTTCTTC.

The chain recombines TRBV4-1 with TRBJ2-5; D remains unclear. V was cut by 2 bases and J by 5 bases, with 9 bases left in between. Germline CDR1 and CDR2: MGHRA and YSYEKL. The CDR3 extends over 13 amino acids. CDR3 DNA: TGCGCCAGCAGCCAATACAGCCGGGAGACCCAGTACTTC. It encodes CASSQYSRETQYF.

This clonotype was detected many times. The CDR3 nucleotides are TGCAGTGCTAGGGGTTTGTCTAACTATGGCTACACCTTC. This gives the protein CSARGLSNYGYTF. The chain employs TRBV20-1 and TRBJ1-2; D remains ambiguous. V was pared by 3 bases and J by 0 bases, with 8 bases between. The CDR3 totals 13 residues. Germline lookup yields CDR1 DFQATT and CDR2 SNEGSKA (reference sequence).

This clonotype turned up a few times. For the CDR3, the DNA is TGCAGTGCTAGCGGACAGACTGGGGGGCAGTACTTC. It specifies CSASGQTGGQYF. This chain joins TRBV20-1 and TRBJ2-7; a weak D match, TRBD1 (6 bases). Trimming left V 3 bases short and J 9 bases short, with 15 bases between. The CDR3 length is 12 residues. The germline V gene encodes CDR1 DFQATT and CDR2 SNEGSKA (reference sequence).

The chain is built from TRBV7-2 and TRBJ2-7; no reliable D call. The CDR3 contains 14 residues. Trimming pared 1 base from V and 3 bases from J, leaving 10 bases between. Germline loops: CDR1 SGHTA, CDR2 FQGNSA. The CDR3 bases are TGTGCCAGCAGCTTAGAAGGGCACGACTACGAGCAGTACTTC. Translated, it gives CASSLEGHDYEQYF.

The genes are TRBV10-2 and TRBJ1-2, with D perhaps matching TRBD1 (5 bases). Germline V CDR1 and CDR2: WSHSY, SAAADI. With 11 bases removed from V and 1 base from J, the gap between germline ends came to 17 bases. The CDR3 is made up of 14 amino acids. The CDR3: CASLQGGFNYGYTF. CDR3 sequence (DNA): TGCGCCTCTCTTCAGGGAGGGTTTAACTATGGCTACACCTTC.

In regard to this clonotype: This may come from a read error, since a much larger clone is one base off. This chain's CDR3 is CVSSADGTNSPLHF. In DNA, the CDR3 is TGTGTCAGCAGTGCCGACGGGACGAATTCACCCCTCCACTTT. The chain couples TRBV28 to TRBJ1-6; TRBD1 is a possible D gene (5 bases). Germline V gives CDR1 MDHEN, CDR2 SYDVKM. CDR3 size: 14 residues.

The J gene is TRBJ2-7, the V gene TRBV4-2; D perhaps matches TRBD1 (6 bases). CDR3 size: 15 residues. The germline V and J ends were trimmed by 1 base and 3 bases, with 13 bases remaining between them. Germline assignment: CDR1 LGHNA and CDR2 YNFKEQ. For the CDR3, the DNA is TGTGCCAGCAGCCAAGGAGCAGGGGTGAACTACGAGCAGTACTTC. Translating gives CASSQGAGVNYEQYF.

This clonotype came up once. This rearrangement joins TRBV21-1 to TRBJ2-5; the DNA was not compared with TRBD2, the D call given in the table. TRBV21-1 is annotated as a pseudogene. The CDR3 spans 14 residues. CDR3 in amino acids: CASSNRAAGETQYF. The CDR3 DNA sequence: TGTGCCAGCAGCAATCGAGCTGCGGGGGAGACCCAGTACTTC.

A few counts support this clonotype. The gene calls are TRBV19 and TRBJ2-1; D is undetermined. The length of the CDR3 is 15 residues. V dropped 1 base and J dropped 8 bases, with 15 bases sitting between them. Germline V lookup: CDR1 LNHDA, CDR2 SQIVND (reference sequence). As DNA, the CDR3 is TGTGCCAGTAGTATAGGCCCCTCTTCTAGGGATGAGCAGTTCTTC. It is translated as CASSIGPSSRDEQFF.